Listed here is a single T cell receptor beta chain. Its antigen is unidentified. The sample belongs to a study of cytomegalovirus exposure and HLA in healthy donors. The wider study: Some 85 million unique TCRs, all from HLA-typed donors, were included in an early release of the data. Notes on the study in general: Presence/absence comparisons presumed near-even sequencing depth among donors.

Germline V lookup: CDR1 SEHNR, CDR2 FQNEAQ (reference sequence). The CDR3 contains 10 residues. Trimming stripped 6 bases from V and 8 bases from J, with 5 bases between. Primers: 60 Vbeta forward and 13 Jbeta reverse. Assay used: immunoSEQ multiplex PCR; TCRdb lists only in-frame clones, some missing. The sample records about 200,000 clones, about 78% being singletons. The sequenced sample was PBMCs. The receptor comes from a male donor in good health and CMV-seronegative. The rearrangement joins TRBV7-9 to TRBJ2-1; D possibly corresponds to TRBD1 (5 bases). CDR3 sequence reads: CASRGHEQFF. CDR3 coding DNA: TGTGCCAGCAGGGGGCATGAGCAGTTCTTC.